Shown below are 27 T cell receptor beta chains from a single sample sequenced in a study of blood T cell repertoires in COVID-19. Using immunoSEQ multiplex PCR, the repertoire was profiled, and TCRdb retains in-frame clones only, with some absent. In the table there are 150,000 or so clones, around four fifths of which are singletons. Sequenced sample: PBMCs or T cells enriched from blood (not recorded which). These receptors were obtained from a man in his 70s who had been exposed to COVID-19.

The chain links TRBV5-4 to TRBJ1-2; possible D gene TRBD1, 6 bases. Germline V CDR1 and CDR2: SGHNT, YYREEE (reference sequence). V was shortened by 4 bases and J by 3 bases, with 16 bases between the two germline ends. The length of the CDR3 is 15 residues. The CDR3 DNA reads TGTGCCAGCAGCCAAAAACAGGGAGCGGACTATGGCTACACCTTC. Residues: CASSQKQGADYGYTF.

The chain joins TRBV2 to TRBJ2-3; 10 nucleotides align to TRBD1. CDR1 and CDR2 (germline): SNHLY, FYNNEI. After removal of 8 bases from V and 7 bases from J, the junction contained 3 bases not matched to a gene. This CDR3 region has 12 residues. DNA of the CDR3: TGTGCCAGCCGGGACAGGGGTAATACGCAGTATTTT. This translates into CASRDRGNTQYF.

The CDR3 bases are TGTGCCAGCAGTTTACTACGGACAGGGACGAACACTGAAGCTTTCTTT. Translated: CASSLLRTGTNTEAFF. The V and J genes are TRBV7-2 and TRBJ1-1; TRBD1 agrees at 8 bases. This CDR3 has 16 amino acids. V shed 6 bases, J shed 1 base, and the junction held 10 bases outside the gene matches. CDR1 is SGHTA, CDR2 FQGNSA, per germline.

The gene calls are TRBV15 and TRBJ2-7; D perhaps matches TRBD2 (6 bases). Trimming removed 4 bases at V and 2 bases at J, with 15 bases between. This CDR3 region has 15 residues. CDR1 is LNHNV and CDR2 is YYDKDF in the germline V gene (reference sequence). This CDR3 reads CATSTRGTPTYEQYF. The CDR3 coding sequence is TGTGCCACCAGCACCCGCGGGACTCCGACCTACGAGCAGTACTTC.

The V and J genes are TRBV7-8 and TRBJ2-7; TRBD1 is a possible D gene (5 bases). In germline, CDR1 is SGHVS, CDR2 FQNEAQ. This CDR3 has 16 amino acids. V lost 5 bases, J lost 0 bases, and 17 bases lay in between. The CDR3 nucleotides read TGTGCCAGCAGCCCGACAGACACTCGTACCTCCTACGAGCAGTACTTC. Protein: CASSPTDTRTSYEQYF.

The rearrangement uses TRBV11-2 and TRBJ2-1, with 11 bases identical to TRBD2. The CDR3 covers 16 residues. V shed 5 bases, J shed 7 bases, and the junction held 10 bases outside the gene matches. CDR1 and CDR2 from the germline V gene are SGHAT and FQNNGV. DNA for the CDR3: TGTGCCAGCAGCCAAGTTGCGACTAGCGGGACGAATGAGCAGTTCTTC. Translation: CASSQVATSGTNEQFF.

The gene calls are TRBV9 and TRBJ2-1; TRBD2 matches at 15 bases. V lost 2 bases to trimming and J lost 8 bases; unmatched junction nucleotides: 5. Germline loops: CDR1 SGDLS, CDR2 YYNGEE. There are 16 residues in the CDR3. As DNA, the CDR3 is TGTGCCAGCAGCGTCTCCGGGACTAGCGGGAGGTATGAGCAGTTCTTC. This sequence encodes CASSVSGTSGRYEQFF.

The V and J genes are TRBV15 and TRBJ2-5; 10 bases are a match to TRBD1. J was trimmed by 3 bases and V by 1 base; bases with no gene match: 2. CDR1 is LNHNV, CDR2 YYDKDF, per germline (reference sequence). This CDR3 contains 15 residues. The CDR3: CATSRGGQGKETQYF. The CDR3 coding sequence is TGTGCCACCAGCAGAGGGGGACAGGGGAAAGAGACCCAGTACTTC.

The genes are TRBV9 and TRBJ2-6; 7 bases match TRBD1. Germline CDR1 SGDLS, CDR2 YYNGEE. J was trimmed by 4 bases and V by 2 bases; bases with no gene match: 9. The CDR3 length is 17 residues. The CDR3 bases are TGTGCCAGCAGCGTTGGAGACAGGGTGGCCGGGGCCAACGTCCTGACTTTC. It is translated as CASSVGDRVAGANVLTF.

The chain is built from TRBV7-2 and TRBJ1-1, with D tentatively TRBD1 (5 bases). V shed 3 bases and J shed 4 bases, with 12 bases lying between them. Looked up from germline, CDR1 is SGHTA and CDR2 is FQGNSA. The CDR3 has 14 residues. CDR3 in DNA: TGTGCCAGCAGCTTGGGGCTCACTGTCACTGAAGCTTTCTTT. Its translation is CASSLGLTVTEAFF.

The V gene is TRBV3-1 (or the pseudogene TRBV3-2), the J gene TRBJ1-2; D is unresolved. The CDR3 contains 15 residues. Germline CDR1 is LGHDT and CDR2 is YNNKEL (reference sequence). The germline V and J ends were trimmed by 4 bases and 8 bases, with 20 bases remaining between them. The CDR3, as DNA: TGTGCCAGCAGCCCCGTGCTTGAGAGTGCCTCCGGCTACACCTTC. Its protein product is CASSPVLESASGYTF.

This chain uses TRBV7-8 with TRBJ1-2; D might be TRBD1 (6 bases). Germline V CDR1 and CDR2: SGHVS, FQNEAQ. The CDR3 has 14 residues. V lost 8 bases and J 3 bases, leaving 16 bases between the germline ends. CDR3 loop: CASPKDRPDYGYTF. In DNA, the CDR3 is TGTGCCAGCCCTAAAGACAGGCCGGACTATGGCTACACCTTC.

This chain links TRBV30 with TRBJ1-5; possibly TRBD1 for D (5 bases). The CDR3 runs 15 residues. Trimming stripped 3 bases from V and 9 bases from J, with 21 bases between. Per germline, CDR1 GTSNPN and CDR2 SVGIG (reference sequence). CDR3 sequence (DNA): TGTGCCTGGAGAGCCGAAGGGGTACCTTCAGCGCCCCAGCATTTT. Amino acids: CAWRAEGVPSAPQHF.

The chain joins TRBV11-2 to TRBJ2-3, with 11 positions matching TRBD1. Trimming took 4 bases from V and 4 from J; bases not matched to a gene: 13. The length of the CDR3 is 18 residues. Per germline, CDR1 SGHAT and CDR2 FQNNGV. The CDR3 here is CASSSGQGQGVMADTQYF. The CDR3 DNA reads TGTGCCAGCAGCTCCGGCCAGGGACAGGGGGTCATGGCAGATACGCAGTATTTT.

The rearrangement uses TRBV6-6 and TRBJ1-2, with 8 positions matching TRBD1. This CDR3 has 16 residues. V lost 6 bases and J lost 6; bases outside the gene matches: 15. Germline-derived CDR1 and CDR2 are MNHNY and SVGAGI (reference sequence). The chain's CDR3 is CASSPSSGQGRNGYTF. For the CDR3, the DNA is TGTGCCAGCAGCCCTTCGAGCGGACAGGGAAGGAATGGCTACACCTTC.

This chain uses TRBV28 with TRBJ2-7; 7 bases map to TRBD2. The V gene's germline CDR1 is MDHEN and CDR2 SYDVKM. This CDR3 spans 14 amino acids. Trimming at V came to 7 bases and at J to 1 base, leaving 7 bases not matched to a gene. The CDR3, as DNA: TGTGCCAGCAACACACCGGGACTATCCTACGAGCAGTACTTC. Amino acid sequence: CASNTPGLSYEQYF.

The rearrangement uses TRBV5-4 and TRBJ2-1, with TRBD2 matching over 12 bases. Germline CDR1 and CDR2: SGHNT and YYREEE (reference sequence). Germline trimming cut 4 bases from V and 7 bases from J; bases unmatched to any gene: 15. The CDR3 extends over 18 amino acids. CDR3: CASSTSASGLAGLNEQFF. The CDR3 DNA is TGTGCCAGCAGCACCTCTGCGTCCGGACTAGCGGGACTAAATGAGCAGTTCTTC.

This chain connects TRBV2 to TRBJ2-7; D perhaps matches TRBD2 (5 bases). Per the germline V gene, CDR1 is SNHLY and CDR2 is FYNNEI. V was shortened by 4 bases and J by 0 bases, with 22 bases between the two germline ends. The CDR3 length is 18 residues. CDR3 DNA sequence: TGTGCCAGCAGTGGAGAGGGTGACAATTATTACAACTCCTACGAGCAGTACTTC. Translation: CASSGEGDNYYNSYEQYF.

The chain is built from TRBV7-2 and TRBJ1-6; D gene uncertain. The germline CDR1 and CDR2 sequences are SGHTA and FQGNSA. Trimming left V 5 bases short and J 9 bases short, with 8 bases between. There are 12 residues in the CDR3. The CDR3 nucleotides are TGTGCCAGCAGCGACACATCTTCACCCCTCCACTTT. It translates to CASSDTSSPLHF.

The J gene is TRBJ2-3, the V gene TRBV28, with D unclear. V shed 5 bases and J shed 5 bases, with 5 bases lying between them. The CDR3 loop spans 11 amino acids. Germline CDR1 reads MDHEN; CDR2 reads SYDVKM. CDR3: CASSTGDTQYF. The CDR3 DNA follows: TGTGCCAGCAGTACGGGAGATACGCAGTATTTT.

Only one count was recorded for this clone. The V call is TRBV19, the J call TRBJ1-1, with 9 bases lining up with TRBD1. Germline CDR1 LNHDA, CDR2 SQIVND (reference sequence). There are 14 residues in the CDR3. V lost 5 bases, J lost 3 bases, and 4 bases stayed unmatched. The CDR3 protein is CASSLQGADTEAFF. CDR3 nucleotide sequence: TGTGCCAGTAGTTTACAGGGGGCTGACACTGAAGCTTTCTTT.

This chain links TRBV2 with TRBJ1-2; 7 bases agree with TRBD1. Germline loops: CDR1 SNHLY, CDR2 FYNNEI. The CDR3 length is 13 residues. The trim removed 6 bases at V and 4 bases at J, leaving 5 bases unmatched. DNA for the CDR3: TGTGCCAGCAGGGCAGGGGGTACCTATGGCTACACCTTC. Its translation is CASRAGGTYGYTF.

The rearrangement uses TRBV9 and TRBJ1-2, with D hard to call. The CDR3 is 12 residues long. Per germline, CDR1 SGDLS and CDR2 YYNGEE. Trimming took 0 bases from V and 7 from J, leaving 7 bases between them. In nucleotides, the CDR3 is TGTGCCAGCAGCGTAGGGGCAACTGGCTACACCTTC. Translation: CASSVGATGYTF.

The sample holds one count of this clone. The J gene is TRBJ2-3, the V gene TRBV5-1, with D tentatively TRBD1 (7 bases). This CDR3 spans 14 amino acids. V dropped 2 bases and J dropped 4 bases, with 11 bases sitting between them. Germline V gene data show CDR1 as SGHRS and CDR2 as YFSETQ. CDR3 nucleotide sequence: TGCGCCAGCAGCTTCGACAGGGAGGCAGATACGCAGTATTTT. It encodes CASSFDREADTQYF.

The chain is built from TRBV7-2 and TRBJ2-5; 8 nucleotides align to TRBD2. This CDR3 has 15 amino acids. Looked up from germline, CDR1 is SGHTA and CDR2 is FQGNSA. The trim removed 2 bases at V and 5 bases at J, leaving 7 bases unmatched. CDR3 loop: CASSLWVGRGETQYF. CDR3 DNA: TGTGCCAGCAGCTTATGGGTCGGGAGGGGGGAGACCCAGTACTTC. Looking up the rest from reference TRBV7-2 and TRBJ2-5 gives the full variable domain: GAGVSQSPSNKVTEKGKDVELRCDPISGHTALYWYRQSLGQGLEFLIYFQGNSAPDKSGLPSDRFSAERTGGSVSTLTIQRTQQEDSAVYLCASSLWVGRGETQYFGPGTRLLVL.

The V call is TRBV27, the J call TRBJ1-2, with 12 bases lining up with TRBD1. Germline V gene data show CDR1 as MNHEY and CDR2 as SMNVEV (reference sequence). The CDR3 spans 17 residues. V trimming: 6 bases; J trimming: 5 bases; junction bases outside the gene matches: 13. This chain's CDR3 is CASREPGQGARWYGYTF. CDR3 in DNA: TGTGCCAGCAGGGAACCGGGACAGGGGGCGAGATGGTATGGCTACACCTTC.

The V call is TRBV5-1, the J call TRBJ2-3; TRBD2 aligns across 8 bases. CDR3 length: 15 residues. The trim removed 1 base at V and 7 bases at J, leaving 8 bases unmatched. Germline CDR1 SGHRS, CDR2 YFSETQ. CDR3 in DNA: TGCGCCAGCAGCTTGTACCGGCGGGAGGAACATACGCAGTATTTT. Translation: CASSLYRREEHTQYF.